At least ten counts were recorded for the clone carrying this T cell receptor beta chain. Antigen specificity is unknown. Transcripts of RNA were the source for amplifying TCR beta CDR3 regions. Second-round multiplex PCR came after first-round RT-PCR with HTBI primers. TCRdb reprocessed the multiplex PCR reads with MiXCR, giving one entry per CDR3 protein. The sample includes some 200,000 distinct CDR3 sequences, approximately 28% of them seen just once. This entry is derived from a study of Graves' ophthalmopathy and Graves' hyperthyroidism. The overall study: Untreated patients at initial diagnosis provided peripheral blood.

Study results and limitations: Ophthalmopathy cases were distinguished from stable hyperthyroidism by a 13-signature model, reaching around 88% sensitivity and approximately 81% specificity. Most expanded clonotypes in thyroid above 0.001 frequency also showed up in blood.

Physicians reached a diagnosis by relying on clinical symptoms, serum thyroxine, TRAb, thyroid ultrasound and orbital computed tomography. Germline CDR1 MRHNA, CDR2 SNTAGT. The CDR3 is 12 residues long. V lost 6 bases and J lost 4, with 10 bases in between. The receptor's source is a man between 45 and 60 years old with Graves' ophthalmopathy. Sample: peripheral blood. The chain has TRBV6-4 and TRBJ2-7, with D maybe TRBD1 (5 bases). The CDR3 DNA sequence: TGTGCCAGCAGGGACACCCAATACGAGCAGTACTTC. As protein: CASRDTQYEQYF.